This entry lists 3 T cell receptor beta chains sequenced from one sample in a study of blood T cell repertoires in COVID-19. TCRdb's table, derived via immunoSEQ multiplex PCR, lists solely in-frame clones and lacks some. The sample gives approximately 300,000 clones, around 90% of which show up once; 1% is in the top ten. Sequences were obtained from peripheral blood. The origin of the receptors is a woman between 40 and 50 years old with COVID-19, enrolled during active disease.

This chain uses TRBV27 with TRBJ2-7; the D gene is possibly TRBD1 (6 bases). The CDR3 is 14 amino acids. CDR1 and CDR2 (germline): MNHEY, SMNVEV (reference sequence). Trimming took off 8 bases at V and 2 bases at J, with 16 bases between the two ends. The CDR3 here is CASWFRGNPYEQYF. CDR3 bases: TGTGCCAGCTGGTTCAGGGGTAATCCCTACGAGCAGTACTTC.

The gene calls are TRBV15 and TRBJ1-1; D uncertain. CDR1 is LNHNV and CDR2 is YYDKDF in the germline V gene (reference sequence). With 6 bases removed from V and 1 base from J, the gap between germline ends came to 15 bases. The CDR3 is made up of 15 amino acids. Here the CDR3 reads CATSPDGLRNTEAFF. For the CDR3, the DNA is TGTGCCACCAGTCCCGACGGACTGAGGAACACTGAAGCTTTCTTT. The complete variable domain, with remaining parts taken from reference TRBV15 and TRBJ1-1, reads DAMVIQNPRYQVTQFGKPVTLSCSQTLNHNVMYWYQQKSSQAPKLLFHYYDKDFNNEADTPDNFQSRRPNTSFCFLDIRSPGLGDTAMYLCATSPDGLRNTEAFFGQGTRLTVV.

The J gene is TRBJ1-4, the V gene TRBV2; 9 bases are shared with TRBD1. This CDR3 has 14 amino acids. V gave up 7 bases and J gave up 5 bases; unmatched junction bases: 5. Germline CDR1 and CDR2: SNHLY and FYNNEI. The CDR3 nucleotides are TGTGCCAGCATGAAGGACAGGGGAAATGAAAAACTGTTTTTT. Amino acids: CASMKDRGNEKLFF.